This T cell receptor (beta chain) derives from a study of T cells in Graves' hyperthyroidism and ophthalmopathy. The CDR3 spans 15 residues. J was trimmed by 3 bases and V by 9 bases; bases with no gene match: 10. Per the germline V gene, CDR1 is LNHDA and CDR2 is SQIVND (reference sequence). TCR beta CDR3 sequences were amplified from RNA transcripts. Researchers ran a first-round RT-PCR on the TCR CDR3 using the HTBI primer set. One entry per CDR3 protein results from TCRdb running MiXCR on the multiplex PCR reads. The sample yields approximately 370,000 distinct CDR3 sequences, approximately 18% seen once. This clonotype was counted at least ten times.

This chain links TRBV19 with TRBJ2-7; 11 bases are a match to TRBD2. Specimen: blood. This clonotype was obtained from a woman in her twenties or thirties with Graves' hyperthyroidism that later progressed to Graves' ophthalmopathy. The CDR3 DNA reads TGTGCCAGCGCGGTACTAGCGGGAGAAAACTACGAGCAGTACTTC. This gives the protein CASAVLAGENYEQYF.